A single sample is the source of the 31 T cell receptor beta chains below, sequenced in a study of CDR3 diversity in severe acne. From the PCR reads, TCRdb called clonotypes with MiXCR, one entry per CDR3 protein. Seen here are roughly 81,000 distinct CDR3 sequences, approximately 52% observed once, and the top ten hold roughly a tenth. Sequencing was carried out using blood. The receptors were sampled from a male donor in good health, serving as a control.

This clonotype occurred many times. The chain is built from TRBV6-5 and TRBJ1-3; D is ambiguous. Germline values: CDR1 MNHEY, CDR2 SVGAGI. V was clipped by 7 bases and J by 0 bases, with 10 bases between them. This CDR3 has 14 residues. This CDR3 is CASTRGSSGNTIYF. Here the CDR3 DNA reads TGTGCCAGCACCCGAGGGAGCTCTGGAAACACCATATATTTT.

The genes are TRBV7-6 and TRBJ2-5; 13 bases align to TRBD2. Germline V lookup: CDR1 SGHVS, CDR2 FNYEAQ. This CDR3 contains 17 residues. The junction had 8 bases not matched to a gene; V was cut back by 3 bases and J by 4 bases. The CDR3: CASSLGGLAGARETQYF. The CDR3 DNA follows: TGTGCCAGCAGCTTGGGCGGACTAGCGGGAGCCCGAGAGACCCAGTACTTC.

This clonotype occurred many times. This sequence joins TRBV5-1 and TRBJ2-1; 7 bases fit TRBD2. Trimming cost V 1 base and J 12 bases; bases outside gene matches: 4. The germline V gene encodes CDR1 SGHRS and CDR2 YFSETQ. This CDR3 has 12 amino acids. CDR3 nucleotides: TGCGCCAGCAGCTTGTCGGGGGGAGGGCAGTTCTTC. The encoded protein is CASSLSGGGQFF.

On this clonotype: The conserved phenylalanine or tryptophan normally closing the CDR3 is absent here, so this likely arose from a read error. Because the CDR3's place on the DNA is in doubt, the DNA is left out and the CDR3 is given as listed by TCRdb. The chain recombines TRBV28 with TRBJ1-6. Looked up from germline, CDR1 is MDHEN and CDR2 is SYDVKM. The CDR3 length equals 17 residues, ends included. CDR3 in amino acids: CASSPSDRMDYGYTFGS.

This chain links TRBV10-3 with TRBJ1-4; D is ambiguous. V gave up 3 bases and J gave up 4 bases, with 3 bases separating them. This CDR3 contains 12 residues. CDR1 and CDR2 from the germline V gene are ENHRY and SYGVKD. CDR3 residues: CAISDSNEKLFF. CDR3 DNA sequence: TGTGCCATCAGTGACAGTAATGAAAAACTGTTTTTT.

The chain carries TRBV11-1 and TRBJ2-5; 9 nucleotides match TRBD1. The CDR3 is made up of 16 amino acids. In germline, CDR1 is SGHAT, CDR2 FQDESV (reference sequence). J was trimmed by 2 bases and V by 5 bases; bases with no gene match: 9. DNA for the CDR3: TGTGCCAGCAGCCTCCCAATTGGACAGGGGCAAGAGACCCAGTACTTC. Protein product: CASSLPIGQGQETQYF.

The table lists this clonotype with a few counts. The chain has TRBV2 and TRBJ1-2; 7 positions agree with TRBD1. The ends lost 5 bases at V and 3 bases at J; junction bases unmatched: 6. The CDR3 extends over 14 amino acids. Germline V gene sequence: CDR1 SNHLY, CDR2 FYNNEI. CDR3: CASSRTGFYYGYTF. In DNA form, the CDR3 reads TGTGCCAGCAGTCGGACAGGCTTCTACTATGGCTACACCTTC. Using reference TRBV2 and TRBJ1-2 for the parts outside the CDR3, the full variable domain is EPEVTQTPSHQVTQMGQEVILRCVPISNHLYFYWYRQILGQKVEFLVSFYNNEISEKSEIFDDQFSVERPDGSNFTLKIRSTKLEDSAMYFCASSRTGFYYGYTFGSGTRLTVV.

With regard to this clonotype: This may arise from a read error, as a much more abundant clone is one base away. This chain uses TRBV6-1 with TRBJ2-7, with D tentatively TRBD1 (6 bases). With 8 bases removed from V and 6 bases from J, the gap between germline ends came to 14 bases. The CDR3 has 12 amino acids. Germline V gives CDR1 MNHNS, CDR2 SASEGT. Here the CDR3 DNA reads TGTGCCAGCCACAGGGTCTCCGTCGAGCAGTACTTC. It is translated as CASHRVSVEQYF.

V usage is TRBV2 and J usage is TRBJ1-5; D unclear. Germline CDR1 is SNHLY and CDR2 is FYNNEI. Deletions cut 2 bases from V and 6 bases from J, with 11 bases between. This CDR3 comprises 14 residues. The CDR3 DNA reads TGTGCCAGCAGTGAATCCGGGATAGCTCAGCCCCAGCATTTT. Its translation: CASSESGIAQPQHF.

This clonotype was observed a handful of times. The chain recombines TRBV2 with TRBJ1-1; 9 bases are a match to TRBD1. Germline values: CDR1 SNHLY, CDR2 FYNNEI. CDR3 length: 13 residues. The ends lost 8 bases at V and 3 bases at J; junction bases unmatched: 4. The CDR3 loop reads CASFGQGYTEAFF. In DNA form, the CDR3 reads TGTGCCAGCTTCGGACAGGGGTACACTGAAGCTTTCTTT.

This clonotype was observed a handful of times. CDR3 nucleotides: TGTGCCAGCAGCGTAGCTACGAGGAACACTGAAGCTTTCTTT. This codes for CASSVATRNTEAFF. The V gene is TRBV9, the J gene TRBJ1-1; no clear D. Trimming removed 0 bases at V and 1 base at J, with 7 bases between. Looked up from germline, CDR1 is SGDLS and CDR2 is YYNGEE. CDR3 size: 14 residues.

As to this clonotype: A clone one base away is much larger, so this may be a read error. The chain carries TRBV27 and TRBJ2-3, with a tentative D call TRBD2 (6 bases). The CDR3 runs 15 residues. CDR1 and CDR2 (germline): MNHEY, SMNVEV (reference sequence). V lost 0 bases and J lost 8, with 15 bases in between. CDR3 in DNA: TGTGCCAGCAGTTTATCGTGGGGAGGAGCAGGTACGCAGTATTTT. It codes for CASSLSWGGAGTQYF.

J is TRBJ2-5 and V is TRBV2; 9 positions match TRBD2. CDR1 is SNHLY and CDR2 is FYNNEI in the germline V gene. This CDR3 spans 14 amino acids. J lost 5 bases, V lost 10 bases, and 11 bases had no gene match. Written as DNA, the CDR3 is TGTGCCACCTTAGCGGGAGTTGAAAGGGAGACCCAGTACTTC. This translates into CATLAGVERETQYF.

This clonotype was seen ten or more times. V gene TRBV5-1 combines with J gene TRBJ1-5; no definite D call. CDR1 is SGHRS, CDR2 YFSETQ, per germline. V was shortened by 6 bases and J by 0 bases, with 7 bases between the two germline ends. The CDR3 is 13 amino acids. The CDR3 sequence: CASNTSSNQPQHF. The CDR3 bases are TGCGCCAGCAACACTTCTAGCAATCAGCCCCAGCATTTT.

The gene calls are TRBV20-1 and TRBJ1-2; 7 nucleotides align to TRBD1. The CDR3 is 14 residues long. V was pared by 3 bases and J by 8 bases, with 12 bases of the junction left unmatched. Per germline, CDR1 DFQATT and CDR2 SNEGSKA (reference sequence). CDR3 coding DNA: TGCAGTGCTAGTGAGACAGGGAGAGCTGTCGGCTACACCTTC. Protein sequence: CSASETGRAVGYTF.

J is TRBJ1-5 and V is TRBV12-3 or TRBV12-4; D uncertain. Trimming pared 1 base from V and 5 bases from J, leaving 12 bases between. The CDR3 is 15 residues long. The CDR3 loop reads CASSLGQGSDQPQHF. The CDR3 coding sequence is TGTGCCAGCAGTTTAGGACAAGGGTCGGATCAGCCCCAGCATTTT.

This rearrangement joins TRBV19 to TRBJ2-7; 7 positions agree with TRBD1. The V segment lost 8 bases and the J segment 5 bases; nucleotides outside the gene matches: 12. The germline CDR1 and CDR2 sequences are LNHDA and SQIVND (reference sequence). The CDR3 has 14 residues. CDR3 bases: TGTGCCAGTCTAAGAGGGGGCGCGTATCACGAGCAGTACTTC. It codes for CASLRGGAYHEQYF.

The CDR3 coding sequence is TGCGCCAGCAGTGGTCTAGCGGGAGTAGAGACCCAGTACTTC. This sequence encodes CASSGLAGVETQYF. The chain combines TRBV4-1 with TRBJ2-5; 10 bases fit TRBD2. The CDR3 loop spans 14 amino acids. The V and J ends lost 6 bases and 4 bases, in that order; junction bases with no gene match: 5. In germline, CDR1 is MGHRA, CDR2 YSYEKL.

This clonotype came up a few times. V is TRBV7-9 and J is TRBJ1-4, with D hard to call. This CDR3 spans 14 amino acids. Trimming pared 5 bases from V and 3 bases from J, leaving 10 bases between. The germline V gene encodes CDR1 SEHNR and CDR2 FQNEAQ (reference sequence). The DNA for the CDR3 is TGTGCCAGCAGCCCTGCCACAGCTAATGAAAAACTGTTTTTT. This encodes CASSPATANEKLFF.

This clonotype was observed a few times. This chain connects TRBV7-9 to TRBJ1-1; D is undetermined. This CDR3 is built from 13 residues. Germline CDR1 reads SEHNR; CDR2 reads FQNEAQ (reference sequence). The V end lost 3 bases, the J end lost 6 bases, and 11 bases lay between the germline ends. The CDR3 DNA sequence: TGTGCCAGCAGCTTTTCGACATCCCCTGAAGCTTTCTTT. This gives the protein CASSFSTSPEAFF. The variable domain in full, completed from reference TRBV7-9 and TRBJ1-1, reads DTGVSQNPRHKITKRGQNVTFRCDPISEHNRLYWYRQTLGQGPEFLTYFQNEAQLEKSRLLSDRFSAERPKGSFSTLEIQRTEQGDSAMYLCASSFSTSPEAFFGQGTRLTVV.

This clonotype was counted only a few times. This rearrangement joins TRBV6-5 to TRBJ1-5; TRBD1 is a possible D gene (5 bases). The CDR3 spans 13 residues. V lost 6 bases to trimming and J lost 5 bases, with 11 bases between them. Germline loops: CDR1 MNHEY, CDR2 SVGAGI. CDR3 bases: TGTGCCAGCAGCCCCGCCAGGGATCAGCCCCAGCATTTT. Its protein product is CASSPARDQPQHF.

This clonotype was recorded many times. The rearrangement links TRBV5-5 to TRBJ2-7; D gene uncertain. Germline V gene lookup returns CDR1 SGHKS and CDR2 YYEKEE (reference sequence). V was trimmed by 6 bases and J by 3 bases, leaving 19 bases between them. This CDR3 contains 15 residues. CDR3 nucleotides: TGTGCCAGCATCCTCGAAGGTGGGGAAGGCTACGAGCAGTACTTC. Translation: CASILEGGEGYEQYF.

The chain is built from TRBV19 and TRBJ2-3; 10 bases fit TRBD2. This CDR3 contains 16 residues. The V and J ends lost 5 bases and 2 bases, in that order; junction bases with no gene match: 7. Per germline, CDR1 LNHDA and CDR2 SQIVND (reference sequence). The CDR3 nucleotides read TGTGCCAGTAGTCCCGCTAGCGGGGGCCCCACAGATACGCAGTATTTT. Protein: CASSPASGGPTDTQYF.

This clonotype qualifies as medium-sized. V is TRBV20-1 and J is TRBJ1-1; TRBD1 is a possible D gene (6 bases). CDR3 length: 13 residues. Trimming cost V 4 bases and J 1 base, with 10 bases left between them. CDR1 is DFQATT, CDR2 SNEGSKA, per germline (reference sequence). CDR3 nucleotide sequence: TGCAGTGCTATACAGGGAACGAACACTGAAGCTTTCTTT. Its translation: CSAIQGTNTEAFF.

A note on this clonotype: With a much larger clone just one base away, this may be a read error. J is TRBJ1-5 and V is TRBV6-7; 7 bases are shared with TRBD1. TRBV6-7 is an ORF for which the function is uncertain. V dropped 8 bases and J dropped 4; count of bases not matched to a gene: 14. The CDR3 is 16 residues long. The CDR3 DNA reads as TGTGCCAGCGGTATCACTAACAGGGGTTTAAATCAGCCCCAGCATTTT. The encoded protein is CASGITNRGLNQPQHF.

The rearrangement joins TRBV6-1 to TRBJ1-5, with TRBD1 as a possible D gene (6 bases). Germline CDR1 MNHNS, CDR2 SASEGT. The CDR3 consists of 16 residues. The V and J ends lost 0 bases and 2 bases respectively, with 11 bases between them. CDR3 nucleotide sequence: TGTGCCAGCAGTGAAGCGAGGGGGATTGGCAATCAGCCCCAGCATTTT. This translates into CASSEARGIGNQPQHF.

Ten or more counts support this clonotype. The chain combines TRBV27 with TRBJ2-4, with D uncertain. The CDR3 runs to 13 residues. Germline V gene lookup returns CDR1 MNHEY and CDR2 SMNVEV (reference sequence). V was shortened by 4 bases and J by 0 bases, with 4 bases between the two germline ends. The CDR3 DNA reads TGTGCCAGCAGTTCCGTAGCCAAAAACATTCAGTACTTC. It is translated as CASSSVAKNIQYF.

In this sample, this clonotype turned up many times. This CDR3 reads CASSIGGSQETQYF. As DNA, the CDR3 is TGTGCCAGTAGTATTGGGGGCAGTCAAGAGACCCAGTACTTC. The V and J genes are TRBV19 and TRBJ2-5; weak D call: TRBD1 (6 bases). The germline V gene encodes CDR1 LNHDA and CDR2 SQIVND (reference sequence). Deletions cut 3 bases from V and 2 bases from J, with 10 bases between. The CDR3 consists of 14 residues.

This clonotype was seen at least ten times. V gene TRBV14 combines with J gene TRBJ1-1; D unresolved. V was clipped by 2 bases and J by 1 base, with 11 bases between them. This CDR3 region has 15 residues. Looked up from germline, CDR1 is SGHDN and CDR2 is FVKESK. The CDR3 region is CASSQRLLGNTEAFF. The CDR3 DNA reads as TGTGCCAGCAGCCAAAGACTGCTCGGGAACACTGAAGCTTTCTTT.

The V gene is TRBV5-1, the J gene TRBJ2-7; D might be TRBD2 (5 bases). Germline V gene data show CDR1 as SGHRS and CDR2 as YFSETQ. This CDR3 region has 14 residues. V was cut by 6 bases and J by 0 bases, with 13 bases left in between. CDR3 protein: CASTRGLGSYEQYF. CDR3 sequence (DNA): TGCGCCAGCACTCGGGGTCTAGGCTCCTACGAGCAGTACTTC.

The gene calls are TRBV9 and TRBJ2-7, with TRBD2 matching over 7 bases. The CDR3 is 14 residues long. V dropped 0 bases and J dropped 7; count of bases not matched to a gene: 7. The germline gives CDR1 SGDLS, CDR2 YYNGEE. The DNA for the CDR3 is TGTGCCAGCAGCGTAGGGGGAGGGCCGGGGGAGCAGTACTTC. Protein product: CASSVGGGPGEQYF.